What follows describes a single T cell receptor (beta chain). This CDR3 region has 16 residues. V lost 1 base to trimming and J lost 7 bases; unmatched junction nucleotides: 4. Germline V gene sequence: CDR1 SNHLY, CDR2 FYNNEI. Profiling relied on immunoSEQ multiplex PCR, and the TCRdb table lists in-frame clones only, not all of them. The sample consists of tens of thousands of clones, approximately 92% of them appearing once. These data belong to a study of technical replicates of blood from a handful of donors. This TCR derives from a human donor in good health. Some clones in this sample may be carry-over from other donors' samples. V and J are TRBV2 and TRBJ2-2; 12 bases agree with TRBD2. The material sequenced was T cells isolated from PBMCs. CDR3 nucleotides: TGTGCCAGCAGTGAAGGACTAGCGGGAGCGAGCGGGGAGCTGTTTTTT. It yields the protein CASSEGLAGASGELFF.